This T cell receptor beta chain was recovered during a study of glioma-infiltrating T cells after dendritic cell vaccination. Looking at the study overall: Patients received autologous tumor lysate-pulsed dendritic cell vaccination between about 2003 and 2013.

This CDR3 contains 15 residues. The V segment lost 6 bases and the J segment 4 bases; nucleotides outside the gene matches: 5. Germline V gene data show CDR1 as MGHDK and CDR2 as SYGVNS. Here immunoSEQ multiplex PCR was the method, and the copy in TCRdb shows in-frame clones only, minus some. The sample contains 93,000 or so clones, about 79% of which appear only once. Isocitrate dehydrogenase mutation was absent in all glioblastoma patients. The chain employs TRBV25-1 and TRBJ2-1, with 11 bases that match TRBD2. The TCR was taken from a human donor with glioblastoma. The source was blood, collected before dendritic cell vaccination. The CDR3 is CASSYTSGGYNEQFF. CDR3 in DNA: TGTGCCAGCAGCTACACTAGCGGGGGATACAATGAGCAGTTCTTC.